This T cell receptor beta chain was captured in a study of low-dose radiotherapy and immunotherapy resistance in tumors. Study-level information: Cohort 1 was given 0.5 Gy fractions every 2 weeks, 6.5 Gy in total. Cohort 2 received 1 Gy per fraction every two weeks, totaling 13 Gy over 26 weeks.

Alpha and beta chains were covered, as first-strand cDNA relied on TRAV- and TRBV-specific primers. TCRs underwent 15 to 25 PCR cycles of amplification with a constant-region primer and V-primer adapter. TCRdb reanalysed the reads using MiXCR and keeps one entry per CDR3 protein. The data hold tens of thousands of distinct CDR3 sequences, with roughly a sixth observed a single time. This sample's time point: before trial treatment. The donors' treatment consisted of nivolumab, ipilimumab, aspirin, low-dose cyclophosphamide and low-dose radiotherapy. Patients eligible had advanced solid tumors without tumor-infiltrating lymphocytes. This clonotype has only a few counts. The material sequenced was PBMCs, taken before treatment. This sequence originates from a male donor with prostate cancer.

The CDR3 spells CASSQGGVQGNTQYF. In DNA, the CDR3 is TGTGCCAGCAGCCAGGGGGGGGTCCAGGGGAATACGCAGTATTTT. The rearrangement joins TRBV12-3 or TRBV12-4 to TRBJ2-3; possibly TRBD1 or TRBD2 for D (7 bases each). The CDR3 spans 15 residues. V lost 6 bases to trimming and J lost 7 bases, with 20 bases between them.